This is a list of T cell receptor beta chains from one sample in a study of blood T cell repertoires in COVID-19. Profiling relied on immunoSEQ multiplex PCR, and the TCRdb table lists in-frame clones only, not all of them. The top ten hold approximately 4.3% of the sample, which has some 460,000 clones, 75% to 90% seen once. Sequencing was done on a sample of peripheral blood. Receptor source: a woman aged 25 to 39 with acute or convalescent COVID-19. CDR3s include the opening cysteine and the closing phenylalanine or tryptophan.

V,CDR3
TRBV10-2,CASRAGGLKETQYF
TRBV5-1,CASSRTGGSNEQFF
TRBV4-1,CASSHDGTGSANYGYTF
TRBV5-1,CASSLGLAGPTQYF
TRBV18,CASSIGGRSPEAFF
TRBV12-2,CASRLSQRGRTGELFF
TRBV4-2,CASSQEGSADTQYF
TRBV9,CASSSGLLPGNNEQFF
TRBV6-5,CASRPVPSSYYEQYF
TRBV7-3,CASSVLAGGNNEQFF
TRBV6-2/TRBV6-3,CASSYSSIAASEQFF
TRBV19,CASSFGGAAGELFF
TRBV7-9,CAVKGGTEAFF
TRBV4-2,CASSPGLAGIDTQYF
TRBV19,CASRKTSGRPNTQYF
TRBV2,CASWDSGDIDEQYF
TRBV25-1,CASSELGSGGRTDTQYF
TRBV7-9,CASSLGLAGGSYEQYF
TRBV7-9,CASSTQQEPSGANVLTF
TRBV30,CAWSPRGASSYNEQFF
TRBV28,CASSLGAGIQYF
TRBV24-1,CATSDSTGTSNYGYTF
TRBV5-4,CASSYRETEAFF
TRBV5-6,CASSRIWGGGETQYF
TRBV5-4,CASSLMRQGSETQYF
TRBV11-2,CASSLRTASTDTQYF
TRBV12-3/TRBV12-4,CASSGTGDGYTF
TRBV5-1,CASSQGTGGTGELFF
TRBV27,CASSFQPRVGLIF
TRBV30,CAWSPRETYNEQFF